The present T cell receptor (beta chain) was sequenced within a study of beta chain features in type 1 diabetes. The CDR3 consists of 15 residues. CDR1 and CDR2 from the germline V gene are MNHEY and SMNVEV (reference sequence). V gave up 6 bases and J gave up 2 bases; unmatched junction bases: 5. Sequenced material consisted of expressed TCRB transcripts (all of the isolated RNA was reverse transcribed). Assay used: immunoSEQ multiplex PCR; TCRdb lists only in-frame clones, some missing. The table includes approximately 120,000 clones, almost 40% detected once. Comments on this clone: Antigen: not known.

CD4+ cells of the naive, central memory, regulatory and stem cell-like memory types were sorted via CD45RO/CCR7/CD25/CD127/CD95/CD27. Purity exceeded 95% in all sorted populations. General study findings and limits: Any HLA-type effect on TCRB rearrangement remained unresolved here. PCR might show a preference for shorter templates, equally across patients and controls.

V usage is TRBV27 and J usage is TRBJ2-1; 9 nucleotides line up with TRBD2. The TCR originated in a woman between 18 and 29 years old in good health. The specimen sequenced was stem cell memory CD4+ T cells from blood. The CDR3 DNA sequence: TGTGCCAGCAGACAGGCGGGGGGGACCTACAATGAGCAGTTCTTC. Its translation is CASRQAGGTYNEQFF.